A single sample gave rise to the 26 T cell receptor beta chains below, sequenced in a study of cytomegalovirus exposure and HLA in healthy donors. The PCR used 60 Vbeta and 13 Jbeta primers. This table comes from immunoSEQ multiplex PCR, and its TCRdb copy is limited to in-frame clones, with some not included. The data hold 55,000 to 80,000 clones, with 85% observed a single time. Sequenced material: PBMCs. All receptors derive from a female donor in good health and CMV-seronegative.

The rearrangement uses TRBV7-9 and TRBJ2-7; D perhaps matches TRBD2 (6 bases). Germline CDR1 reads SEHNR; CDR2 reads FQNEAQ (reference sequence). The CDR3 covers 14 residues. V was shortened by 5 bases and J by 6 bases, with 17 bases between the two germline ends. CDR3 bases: TGTGCCAGCAGCCAGATACCTCGGGAGTCCGAGCAGTACTTC. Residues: CASSQIPRESEQYF.

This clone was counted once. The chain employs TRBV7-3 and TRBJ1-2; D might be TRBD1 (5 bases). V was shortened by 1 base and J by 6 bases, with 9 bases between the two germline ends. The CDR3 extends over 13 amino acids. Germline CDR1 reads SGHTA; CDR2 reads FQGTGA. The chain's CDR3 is CASSLMGGDGYTF. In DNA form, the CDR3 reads TGTGCCAGCAGCTTAATGGGGGGAGATGGCTACACCTTC.

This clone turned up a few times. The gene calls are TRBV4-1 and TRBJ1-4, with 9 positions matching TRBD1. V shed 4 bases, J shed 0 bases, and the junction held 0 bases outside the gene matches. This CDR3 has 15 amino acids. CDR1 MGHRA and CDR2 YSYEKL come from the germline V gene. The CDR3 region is CASSRQGATNEKLFF. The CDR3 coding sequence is TGCGCCAGCAGCCGACAGGGGGCAACTAATGAAAAACTGTTTTTT.

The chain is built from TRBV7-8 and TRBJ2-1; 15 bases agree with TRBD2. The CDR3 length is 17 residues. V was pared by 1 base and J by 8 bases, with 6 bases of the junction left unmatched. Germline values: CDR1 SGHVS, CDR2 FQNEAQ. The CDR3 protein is CASSLEGGTSGRYEQFF. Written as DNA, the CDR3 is TGTGCCAGCAGCTTAGAGGGGGGGACTAGCGGGAGGTATGAGCAGTTCTTC.

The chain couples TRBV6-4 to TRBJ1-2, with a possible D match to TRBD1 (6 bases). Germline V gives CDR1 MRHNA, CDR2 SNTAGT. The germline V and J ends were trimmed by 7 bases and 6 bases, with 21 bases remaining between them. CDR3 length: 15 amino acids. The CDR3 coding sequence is TGTGCCAGCATTCCCACTACAGGGCCCGGTGATGGCTACACCTTC. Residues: CASIPTTGPGDGYTF.

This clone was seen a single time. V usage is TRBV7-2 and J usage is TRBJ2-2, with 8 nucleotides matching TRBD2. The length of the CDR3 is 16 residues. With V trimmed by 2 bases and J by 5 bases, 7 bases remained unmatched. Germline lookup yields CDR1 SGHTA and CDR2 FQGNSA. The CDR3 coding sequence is TGTGCCAGCAGCTTAAGCGGGAGCCGTAGGACCGGGGAGCTGTTTTTT. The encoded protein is CASSLSGSRRTGELFF.

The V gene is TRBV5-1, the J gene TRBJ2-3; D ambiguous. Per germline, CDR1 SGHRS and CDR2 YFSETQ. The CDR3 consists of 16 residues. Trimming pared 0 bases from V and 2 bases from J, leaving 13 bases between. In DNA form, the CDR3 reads TGCGCCAGCAGCTTGGCGGCGTCCCGACACACAGATACGCAGTATTTT. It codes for CASSLAASRHTDTQYF. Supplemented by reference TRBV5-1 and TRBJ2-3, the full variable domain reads KAGVTQTPRYLIKTRGQQVTLSCSPISGHRSVSWYQQTPGQGLQFLFEYFSETQRNKGNFPGRFSGRQFSNSRSEMNVSTLELGDSALYLCASSLAASRHTDTQYFGPGTRLTVL.

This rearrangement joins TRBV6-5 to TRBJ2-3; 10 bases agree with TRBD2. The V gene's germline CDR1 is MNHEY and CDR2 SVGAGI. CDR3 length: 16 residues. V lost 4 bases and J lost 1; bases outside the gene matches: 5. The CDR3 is CASSFRLAGRTDTQYF. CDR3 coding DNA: TGTGCCAGCAGTTTCAGACTAGCGGGCCGCACAGATACGCAGTATTTT.

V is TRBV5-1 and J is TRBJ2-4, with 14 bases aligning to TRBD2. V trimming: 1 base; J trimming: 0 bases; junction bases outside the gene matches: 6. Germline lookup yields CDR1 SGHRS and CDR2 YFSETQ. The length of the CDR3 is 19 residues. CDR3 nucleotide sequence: TGCGCCAGCAGCTTGATGGGACTAGCGGGAGCAGAAGCCAAAAACATTCAGTACTTC. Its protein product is CASSLMGLAGAEAKNIQYF.

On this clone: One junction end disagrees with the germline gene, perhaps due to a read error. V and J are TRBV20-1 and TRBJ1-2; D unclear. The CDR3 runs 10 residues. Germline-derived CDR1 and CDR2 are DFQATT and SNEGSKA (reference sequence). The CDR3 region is CSANDYGYTF. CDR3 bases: TGCAGTGCTAATGACTACGGCTACACCTTC.

In nucleotides, the CDR3 is TGCGCCAGCAGCCAAGAATCCTACGCCGCTTCGAACACCGGGGAGCTGTTTTTT. It is translated as CASSQESYAASNTGELFF. The chain employs TRBV4-3 and TRBJ2-2, with no clear D. CDR1 is LGHNA and CDR2 is YSLEER in the germline V gene. The CDR3 contains 18 residues. The ends were cut back, 0 bases at V and 0 bases at J, with 14 bases in the middle.

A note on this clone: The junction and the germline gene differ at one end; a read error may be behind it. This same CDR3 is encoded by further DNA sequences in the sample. The CDR3 region is CASSGKTGVDSNTEAFF. The DNA of the CDR3 is TGTGCCAGCAGTGGAAAAACAGGAGTAGATTCCAACACTGAGGCTTTCTTT. The genes are TRBV25-1 and TRBJ1-1; possibly TRBD1 for D (5 bases). Germline V CDR1 and CDR2: MGHDK, SYGVNS. The CDR3 contains 17 residues.

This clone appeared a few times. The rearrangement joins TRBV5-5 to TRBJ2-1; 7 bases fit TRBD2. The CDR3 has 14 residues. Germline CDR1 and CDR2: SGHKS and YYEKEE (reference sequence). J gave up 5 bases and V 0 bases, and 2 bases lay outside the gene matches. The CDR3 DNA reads TGTGCCAGCAGCTTGGGGACTAGGGACAATGAGCAGTTCTTC. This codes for CASSLGTRDNEQFF.

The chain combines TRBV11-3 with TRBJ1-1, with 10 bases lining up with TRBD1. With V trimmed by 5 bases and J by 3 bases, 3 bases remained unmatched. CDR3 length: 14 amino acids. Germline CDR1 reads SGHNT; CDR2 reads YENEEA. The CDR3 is CASSAGTGDTEAFF. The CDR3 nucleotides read TGTGCCAGCAGCGCCGGGACAGGGGACACTGAAGCTTTCTTT.

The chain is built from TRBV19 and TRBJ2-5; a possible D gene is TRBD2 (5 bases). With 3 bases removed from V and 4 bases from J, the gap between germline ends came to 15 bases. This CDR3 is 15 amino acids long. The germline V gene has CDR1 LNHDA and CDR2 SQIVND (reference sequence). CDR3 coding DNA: TGTGCCAGTAGTATTTTGGGAGCCCAACGAGAGACCCAGTACTTC. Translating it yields CASSILGAQRETQYF.

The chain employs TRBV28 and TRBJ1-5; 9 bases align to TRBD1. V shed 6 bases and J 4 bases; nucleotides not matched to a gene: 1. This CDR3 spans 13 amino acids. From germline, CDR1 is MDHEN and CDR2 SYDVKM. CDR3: CASSGTGNQPQHF. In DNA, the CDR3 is TGTGCCAGCAGCGGGACAGGGAATCAGCCCCAGCATTTT.

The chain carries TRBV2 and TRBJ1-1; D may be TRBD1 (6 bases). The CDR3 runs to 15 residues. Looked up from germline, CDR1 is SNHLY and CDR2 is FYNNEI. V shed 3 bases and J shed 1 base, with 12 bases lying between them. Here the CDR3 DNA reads TGTGCCAGCAGTGATCCAGGGGCGCGGAACACTGAAGCTTTCTTT. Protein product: CASSDPGARNTEAFF.

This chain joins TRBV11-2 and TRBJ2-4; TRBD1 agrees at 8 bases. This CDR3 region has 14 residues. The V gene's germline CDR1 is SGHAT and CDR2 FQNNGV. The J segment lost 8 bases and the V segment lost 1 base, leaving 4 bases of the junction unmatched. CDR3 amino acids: CASSLAGQGDIQYF. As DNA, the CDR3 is TGTGCCAGCAGCTTAGCCGGACAGGGTGACATTCAGTACTTC.

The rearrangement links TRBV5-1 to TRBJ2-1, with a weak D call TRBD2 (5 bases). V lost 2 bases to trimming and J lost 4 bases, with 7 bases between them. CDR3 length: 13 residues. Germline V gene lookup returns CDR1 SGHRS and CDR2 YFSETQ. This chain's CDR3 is CASSFGGYNEQFF. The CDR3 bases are TGCGCCAGCAGCTTTGGAGGTTACAATGAGCAGTTCTTC.

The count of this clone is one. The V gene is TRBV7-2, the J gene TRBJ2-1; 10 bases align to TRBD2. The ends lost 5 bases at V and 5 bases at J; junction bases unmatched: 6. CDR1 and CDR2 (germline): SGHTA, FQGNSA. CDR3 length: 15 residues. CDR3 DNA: TGTGCCAGCAGCCTCAGCGGGAGGGGGGACAATGAGCAGTTCTTC. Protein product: CASSLSGRGDNEQFF.

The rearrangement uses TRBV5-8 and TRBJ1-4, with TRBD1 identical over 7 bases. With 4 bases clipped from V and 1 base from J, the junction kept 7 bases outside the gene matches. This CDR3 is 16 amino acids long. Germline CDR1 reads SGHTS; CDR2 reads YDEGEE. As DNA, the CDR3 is TGTGCCAGCAGCCCTGGGGCAGGGGGAACTAATGAAAAACTGTTTTTT. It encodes CASSPGAGGTNEKLFF.

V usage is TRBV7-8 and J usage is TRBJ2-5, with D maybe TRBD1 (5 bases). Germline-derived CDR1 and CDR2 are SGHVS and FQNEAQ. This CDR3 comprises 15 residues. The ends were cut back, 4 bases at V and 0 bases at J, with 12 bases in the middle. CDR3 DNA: TGTGCCAGCAGCTCAACCGACAGATACCAAGAGACCCAGTACTTC. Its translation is CASSSTDRYQETQYF.

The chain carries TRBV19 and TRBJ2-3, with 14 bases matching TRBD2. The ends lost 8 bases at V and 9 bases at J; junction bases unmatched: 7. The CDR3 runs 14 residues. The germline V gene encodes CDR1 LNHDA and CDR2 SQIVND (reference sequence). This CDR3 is CASSRLAGGPTQYF. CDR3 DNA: TGTGCCAGTTCAAGACTAGCGGGAGGGCCGACGCAGTATTTT.

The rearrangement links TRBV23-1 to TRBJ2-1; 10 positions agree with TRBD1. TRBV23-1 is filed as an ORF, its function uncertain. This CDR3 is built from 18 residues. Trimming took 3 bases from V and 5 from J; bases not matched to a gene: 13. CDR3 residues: CASSHYSTGTGEDNEQFF. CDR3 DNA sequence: TGCGCCAGCAGTCATTATTCAACCGGGACAGGGGAGGACAATGAGCAGTTCTTC.

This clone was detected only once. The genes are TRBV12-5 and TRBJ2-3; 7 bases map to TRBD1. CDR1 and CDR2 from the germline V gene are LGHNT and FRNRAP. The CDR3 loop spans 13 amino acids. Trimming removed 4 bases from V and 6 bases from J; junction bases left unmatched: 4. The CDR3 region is CASGSQTGDTQYF. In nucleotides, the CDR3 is TGTGCTAGTGGTTCCCAGACAGGGGATACGCAGTATTTT.

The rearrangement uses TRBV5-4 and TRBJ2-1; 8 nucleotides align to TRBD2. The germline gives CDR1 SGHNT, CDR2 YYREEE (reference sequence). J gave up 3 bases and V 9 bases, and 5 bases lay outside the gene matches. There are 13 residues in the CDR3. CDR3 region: CATQTSGYNEQFF. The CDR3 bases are TGTGCCACCCAAACTAGCGGCTACAATGAGCAGTTCTTC.